Listed here are 18 T cell receptor beta chains from one sample, sequenced in a study of cytomegalovirus exposure and HLA in healthy donors. Generated by immunoSEQ multiplex PCR, the TCRdb table keeps only in-frame clones and is missing some. The sample yields tens of thousands of clones, just under 95% seen once. Sequencing used PBMCs. These receptors originate from a man between 18 and 29 years old in good health and CMV-seronegative.

The chain carries TRBV6-5 and TRBJ1-2; D is perhaps TRBD1 (6 bases). V lost 6 bases, J lost 8 bases, and 19 bases lay in between. The CDR3 contains 14 residues. Germline CDR1 reads MNHEY; CDR2 reads SVGAGI. For the CDR3, the DNA is TGTGCCAGCAGGCCCAGAGGGGGGGTGTACGGCTACACCTTC. Amino acids: CASRPRGGVYGYTF.

There are a few counts of this clone. The V call is TRBV5-1, the J call TRBJ2-7; the match to TRBD1 covers 8 bases. There are 14 residues in the CDR3. With 4 bases clipped from V and 0 bases from J, the junction kept 3 bases outside the gene matches. The germline gives CDR1 SGHRS, CDR2 YFSETQ. CDR3 sequence: CASSPGTGSYEQYF. The CDR3 DNA reads as TGCGCCAGCAGCCCCGGGACAGGCTCCTACGAGCAGTACTTC.

This chain links TRBV29-1 with TRBJ2-7, with D possibly matching TRBD2 (5 bases). The germline gives CDR1 SQVTM, CDR2 ANQGSEA. The CDR3 spans 14 residues. The V end was cut by 1 base, the J end by 2 bases, with 12 bases between. CDR3 in DNA: TGCAGCGTTGAAGTGTCTAGCCAGACCTACGAGCAGTACTTC. Its translation: CSVEVSSQTYEQYF.

Remarks on this clone: The junction departs from germline at one end; a sequencing error may be responsible. The chain uses TRBV29-1 and TRBJ2-1; 9 bases map to TRBD1. CDR1 and CDR2 (germline): SQVTM, ANQGSEA. The CDR3 has 16 amino acids. CDR3 amino acids: CSALKQGAKLSSEQFF. CDR3 nucleotides: TGCAGCGCCCTTAAACAGGGGGCCAAGCTTTCCAGTGAGCAATTCTTC.

This chain connects TRBV30 to TRBJ2-3; 9 nucleotides agree with TRBD2. CDR1 is GTSNPN, CDR2 SVGIG, per germline (reference sequence). The length of the CDR3 is 13 residues. Germline trimming cut 6 bases from V and 3 bases from J; bases unmatched to any gene: 4. CDR3 DNA sequence: TGTGCCTGTGAGCGGGGGGCGACAGATACGCAGTATTTT. Translating it yields CACERGATDTQYF.

This clone was detected only once. The CDR3 DNA reads TGCGCCAGCAGCCAAGAAGAATACAACACAGATACGCAGTATTTT. Encoded protein: CASSQEEYNTDTQYF. This sequence joins TRBV4-3 and TRBJ2-3; no firm D call. The CDR3 runs to 15 residues. The germline V gene encodes CDR1 LGHNA and CDR2 YSLEER. The V end lost 0 bases, the J end lost 2 bases, and 9 bases lay between the germline ends.

This chain connects TRBV18 to TRBJ2-1; D is unclear. Per germline, CDR1 KGHSH and CDR2 LQKENI. The CDR3 runs to 16 residues. V shed 0 bases and J shed 6 bases, with 15 bases lying between them. CDR3 amino acids: CASSPPWQVNFNEQFF. As DNA, the CDR3 is TGTGCCAGCTCACCACCGTGGCAGGTCAATTTCAATGAGCAGTTCTTC.

The chain combines TRBV19 with TRBJ2-1; TRBD2 matches at 10 bases. The J segment lost 0 bases and the V segment lost 7 bases, leaving 12 bases of the junction unmatched. Germline CDR1 LNHDA, CDR2 SQIVND (reference sequence). CDR3 length: 18 amino acids. In DNA form, the CDR3 reads TGTGCCAGTAAGGGTCTAGCGGGAGCTACGAGCTCCTACAATGAGCAGTTCTTC. Protein product: CASKGLAGATSSYNEQFF.

This clone was seen a single time. V gene TRBV27 combines with J gene TRBJ2-7; 7 bases align to TRBD2. This CDR3 contains 14 residues. The trim removed 6 bases at V and 3 bases at J, leaving 8 bases unmatched. In germline, CDR1 is MNHEY, CDR2 SMNVEV (reference sequence). The CDR3, as DNA: TGTGCCAGCAGCGCGGGGGTTACCCTCTACGAGCAGTACTTC. It specifies CASSAGVTLYEQYF.

V and J are TRBV14 and TRBJ2-3; no clear D gene. Deletions cut 0 bases from V and 6 bases from J, with 7 bases between. Germline lookup yields CDR1 SGHDN and CDR2 FVKESK. CDR3 length: 13 amino acids. The CDR3 region has the DNA TGTGCCAGCAGCCAAGAAGTCAGGGATACGCAGTATTTT. Its protein product is CASSQEVRDTQYF.

The rearrangement links TRBV6-5 to TRBJ1-1; D is perhaps TRBD1 (6 bases). The germline gives CDR1 MNHEY, CDR2 SVGAGI. This CDR3 has 13 residues. Trimming removed 6 bases at V and 3 bases at J, with 11 bases between. Here the CDR3 DNA reads TGTGCCAGCAGGGGGGCTACGGACACTGAAGCTTTCTTT. Protein product: CASRGATDTEAFF.

This rearrangement joins TRBV11-2 to TRBJ2-7, with D possibly matching TRBD1 (6 bases). The CDR3 sequence is 15 residues long. With 4 bases removed from V and 1 base from J, the gap between germline ends came to 14 bases. Germline CDR1 and CDR2: SGHAT and FQNNGV. The CDR3, as DNA: TGTGCCAGCAGCTACAGGGTGGCTTGGTCCTACGAGCAGTACTTC. Its protein is CASSYRVAWSYEQYF.

The rearrangement joins TRBV28 to TRBJ2-5; 10 bases are shared with TRBD1. The CDR3 runs 16 residues. With 3 bases clipped from V and 7 bases from J, the junction kept 11 bases outside the gene matches. Germline V CDR1 and CDR2: MDHEN, SYDVKM. The CDR3 sequence: CASSLGAGTGVRTQYF. The CDR3 DNA is TGTGCCAGCAGTTTGGGGGCCGGGACAGGGGTACGGACCCAGTACTTC.

The chain employs TRBV5-1 and TRBJ2-1; the match to TRBD2 covers 11 bases. Germline V gene sequence: CDR1 SGHRS, CDR2 YFSETQ. V lost 2 bases and J lost 7; bases outside the gene matches: 14. CDR3 length: 18 amino acids. The CDR3 DNA reads as TGCGCCAGCAGCTTAAGAGTAGGGGGTAGCGGGAGGGGTAATGAGCAGTTCTTC. This codes for CASSLRVGGSGRGNEQFF.

The chain employs TRBV18 and TRBJ1-1; D not certain. Between the trimmed V and J ends, which lost 3 bases and 8 bases, there was a span of 10 bases. Germline V gene sequence: CDR1 KGHSH, CDR2 LQKENI. The CDR3 covers 12 residues. This chain's CDR3 is CASSPAGQEAFF. In DNA, the CDR3 is TGTGCCAGCTCACCGGCAGGCCAAGAAGCTTTCTTT.

The J gene is TRBJ1-1, the V gene TRBV19; maybe TRBD1 (6 bases). The CDR3 runs 15 residues. The germline gives CDR1 LNHDA, CDR2 SQIVND (reference sequence). Trimming shortened V by 4 bases and J by 2 bases, and 14 bases separated the two germline ends. CDR3 in amino acids: CASSRQVGFNTEAFF. CDR3 DNA sequence: TGTGCCAGTAGTAGACAGGTGGGGTTTAACACTGAAGCTTTCTTT.

J is TRBJ2-5 and V is TRBV5-4; no reliable D call. Germline values: CDR1 SGHNT, CDR2 YYREEE (reference sequence). The V and J ends lost 2 bases and 1 base respectively, with 9 bases between them. The CDR3 extends over 14 amino acids. The DNA for the CDR3 is TGTGCCAGCAGCTTCGACAAGCTCCAAGAGACCCAGTACTTC. Amino acids: CASSFDKLQETQYF.

The gene calls are TRBV18 and TRBJ1-1; D is perhaps TRBD1 (6 bases). CDR1 and CDR2 from the germline V gene are KGHSH and LQKENI. Trimming stripped 6 bases from V and 2 bases from J, with 13 bases between. CDR3 length: 14 amino acids. The CDR3 loop is CASSRGGANTEAFF. The CDR3 nucleotides read TGTGCCAGCTCTCGGGGGGGGGCTAACACTGAAGCTTTCTTT.